This T cell receptor (beta chain) was recorded in a study of shared clonotypes between healthy human individuals. Study-wide points: Apart from blood, nothing was sampled; tissue repertoires likely differ.

For every subset, genomic DNA was evenly distributed across several immunoSEQ plates. TCRdb's table, derived via immunoSEQ multiplex PCR, lists solely in-frame clones and lacks some. Found here are around 440,000 clones, 77% of them singletons; the top ten hold approximately 12%. Trimming removed 3 bases from V and 3 bases from J, with 11 bases in between. CDR1 and CDR2 (germline): GTSNPN, SVGIG (reference sequence). The CDR3 runs to 13 residues. In its sample, this clone was seen a few times. Its antigen is as yet unknown. This receptor was identified in a woman aged 40 to 50 in good health. Some clones in this sample may be carry-over from other donors' samples. What was sequenced was PBMCs. The rearrangement uses TRBV30 and TRBJ1-1; D perhaps matches TRBD1 (6 bases). The CDR3 bases are TGTGCCTGGAGCAGGGGTTTGGACACTGAAGCTTTCTTT. Translated, it gives CAWSRGLDTEAFF.